These T cell receptor beta chains were read from a single sample in a study of neurological immune-mediated disorders. Each CDR3 protein gets one entry after TCRdb re-called the 5' RACE reads with MiXCR. The profile shows roughly 55,000 distinct CDR3 sequences, roughly 17% of them singletons. Sequencing was performed on PBMCs. Receptor source: a man between 60 and 70 years old in good health. CDR3s include the opening cysteine and the closing phenylalanine or tryptophan. The D gene is left open where the match is weak. Only part of the rows carry a size: once, few, many, or a class if the clone is expanded.

d_gene: TRBD2
abundance: many
v_gene: TRBV7-6
j_gene: TRBJ2-1
CDR3aa: CASSSGLAVNEQFF

d_gene: .
abundance: many
v_gene: TRBV6-4
j_gene: TRBJ2-2
CDR3aa: CASSDSAGSNTGELFF

d_gene: .
abundance: once
v_gene: TRBV21-1
j_gene: TRBJ2-1
CDR3aa: CASSKVVDRGEEFF

d_gene: TRBD1
abundance: many
v_gene: TRBV7-2
j_gene: TRBJ2-3
CDR3aa: CASRKTGTGDTDTQYF

d_gene: TRBD2
abundance: few
v_gene: TRBV18
j_gene: TRBJ2-1
CDR3aa: CASSILGLDRNEQFF

d_gene: .
abundance: .
v_gene: TRBV5-6
j_gene: TRBJ1-2
CDR3aa: CASTLSPNYGYTF

d_gene: TRBD2
abundance: many
v_gene: TRBV29-1
j_gene: TRBJ2-4
CDR3aa: CSVELAGVAKNIQYF

d_gene: TRBD1
abundance: many
v_gene: TRBV6-6
j_gene: TRBJ2-7
CDR3aa: CASMKGQEYREQYF

d_gene: .
abundance: many
v_gene: TRBV20-1
j_gene: TRBJ2-5
CDR3aa: CGGTWRETQYF

d_gene: .
abundance: many
v_gene: TRBV14
j_gene: TRBJ2-1
CDR3aa: CASSPWLRGVYNEQFF

d_gene: .
abundance: .
v_gene: TRBV6-1
j_gene: TRBJ2-1
CDR3aa: CASKLALHNEQFF

d_gene: .
abundance: many
v_gene: TRBV3-1
j_gene: TRBJ2-7
CDR3aa: CASSQVSEQYF

d_gene: .
abundance: many
v_gene: TRBV7-3
j_gene: TRBJ2-1
CDR3aa: CASSLRGRYNEQFF

d_gene: TRBD2
abundance: .
v_gene: TRBV19
j_gene: TRBJ2-3
CDR3aa: CASSIGATSGRTDTQYF

d_gene: TRBD1
abundance: many
v_gene: TRBV18
j_gene: TRBJ1-1
CDR3aa: CASSPLQGDDTEAFF

d_gene: .
abundance: many
v_gene: TRBV12-3/TRBV12-4
j_gene: TRBJ2-7
CDR3aa: CASSPEQDIYEQYF

d_gene: .
abundance: many
v_gene: TRBV5-5
j_gene: TRBJ1-1
CDR3aa: CASSLGADNTEAFF

d_gene: .
abundance: many
v_gene: TRBV5-4
j_gene: TRBJ2-5
CDR3aa: CASSLDGRNQETQYF

d_gene: .
abundance: many
v_gene: TRBV15
j_gene: TRBJ2-5
CDR3aa: CATSRDGRDMETQYF

d_gene: TRBD2
abundance: many
v_gene: TRBV29-1
j_gene: TRBJ2-1
CDR3aa: CSIPSGGRRNEQFF

d_gene: TRBD2
abundance: many
v_gene: TRBV5-1
j_gene: TRBJ2-3
CDR3aa: CASSYAGARDTQYF

d_gene: .
abundance: many
v_gene: TRBV29-1
j_gene: TRBJ2-2
CDR3aa: CSVGNTGELFF

d_gene: .
abundance: many
v_gene: TRBV12-3/TRBV12-4
j_gene: TRBJ2-3
CDR3aa: CASSLGLTDTQYF

d_gene: TRBD1
abundance: medium-sized
v_gene: TRBV20-1
j_gene: TRBJ1-2
CDR3aa: CSAREQGLYGYTF

d_gene: .
abundance: .
v_gene: TRBV5-1
j_gene: TRBJ2-2
CDR3aa: CASSLGRDTGELFF

d_gene: TRBD1
abundance: many
v_gene: TRBV13
j_gene: TRBJ2-5
CDR3aa: CASSSPGTGNQETQYF

d_gene: .
abundance: many
v_gene: TRBV6-1
j_gene: TRBJ2-1
CDR3aa: CASSEPGGTAYNEQFF

d_gene: TRBD1
abundance: many
v_gene: TRBV28
j_gene: TRBJ2-1
CDR3aa: CASTADRVFHNEQFF

d_gene: TRBD2
abundance: many
v_gene: TRBV5-1
j_gene: TRBJ2-1
CDR3aa: CASSLGLASVADEQFF

d_gene: .
abundance: many
v_gene: TRBV6-2/TRBV6-3
j_gene: TRBJ2-7
CDR3aa: CASCPGSSYEQYF

d_gene: .
abundance: many
v_gene: TRBV6-5
j_gene: TRBJ1-2
CDR3aa: CASSYTGFGYTF

d_gene: TRBD1
abundance: many
v_gene: TRBV20-1
j_gene: TRBJ1-1
CDR3aa: CSAGQGGGTEAFF

d_gene: TRBD2
abundance: .
v_gene: TRBV29-1
j_gene: TRBJ2-3
CDR3aa: CSVAPGTTSTDTQYF

d_gene: TRBD2
abundance: many
v_gene: TRBV6-6
j_gene: TRBJ2-1
CDR3aa: CASCSGRGSSYNEQFF

d_gene: .
abundance: many
v_gene: TRBV20-1
j_gene: TRBJ2-7
CDR3aa: CSARAQQDSYEQYF

d_gene: .
abundance: once
v_gene: TRBV7-9
j_gene: TRBJ1-3
CDR3aa: CASSLATVSGNTIYF

d_gene: .
abundance: many
v_gene: TRBV10-3
j_gene: TRBJ1-3
CDR3aa: CAISVRGGGNTIYF

d_gene: .
abundance: many
v_gene: TRBV5-1
j_gene: TRBJ2-3
CDR3aa: CASRPRTSVDTQYF

d_gene: TRBD1
abundance: once
v_gene: TRBV6-2/TRBV6-3
j_gene: TRBJ1-4
CDR3aa: CASSPGGTRVVVFF

d_gene: .
abundance: many
v_gene: TRBV5-1
j_gene: TRBJ1-1
CDR3aa: CASSPGAGYTEAFF